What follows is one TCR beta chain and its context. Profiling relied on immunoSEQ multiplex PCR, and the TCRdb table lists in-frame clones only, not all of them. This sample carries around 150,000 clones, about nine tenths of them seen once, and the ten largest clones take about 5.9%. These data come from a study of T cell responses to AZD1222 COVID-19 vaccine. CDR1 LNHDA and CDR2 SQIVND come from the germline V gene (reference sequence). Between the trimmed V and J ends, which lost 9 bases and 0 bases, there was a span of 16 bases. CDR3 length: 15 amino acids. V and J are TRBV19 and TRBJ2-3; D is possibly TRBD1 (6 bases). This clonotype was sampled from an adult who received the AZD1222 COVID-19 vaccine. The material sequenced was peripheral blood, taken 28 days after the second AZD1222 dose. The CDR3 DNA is TGTGCCAGCAAACCACAGGGTCGCAGCACAGATACGCAGTATTTT. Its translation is CASKPQGRSTDTQYF.